The entry that follows covers one TCR beta chain sequence. In the original processing: Estimation of nucleated cell counts was performed using reference gene primer amplification. TCRdb keeps only in-frame clones here, not all; method: immunoSEQ multiplex PCR. Clone size and the V and J calls come from that table; the DNA yielded D and trimming. The sample yields 45,000 to 50,000 clones, roughly 90% seen once. The entry originates in a study of blood T cell repertoires in COVID-19. Study background: Sites in the United States, Italy and Spain provided acute and convalescent COVID-19 samples. The cDNA or gDNA used as material had been derived from T cells, B-cell-depleted T cells, or PBMCs.

This TCR came from a human donor in a cohort sampled during active COVID-19. Sequenced sample: peripheral blood.

CDR3 amino acids: CASGGQFPTDTQYF. The DNA of the CDR3 is TGTGCCAGCGGGGGCCAGTTCCCCACAGATACGCAGTATTTT. The rearrangement joins TRBV2 to TRBJ2-3; TRBD1 is a possible D gene (6 bases). Germline V gives CDR1 SNHLY, CDR2 FYNNEI. V gave up 8 bases and J gave up 2 bases, with 14 bases separating them. The CDR3 runs to 14 residues.